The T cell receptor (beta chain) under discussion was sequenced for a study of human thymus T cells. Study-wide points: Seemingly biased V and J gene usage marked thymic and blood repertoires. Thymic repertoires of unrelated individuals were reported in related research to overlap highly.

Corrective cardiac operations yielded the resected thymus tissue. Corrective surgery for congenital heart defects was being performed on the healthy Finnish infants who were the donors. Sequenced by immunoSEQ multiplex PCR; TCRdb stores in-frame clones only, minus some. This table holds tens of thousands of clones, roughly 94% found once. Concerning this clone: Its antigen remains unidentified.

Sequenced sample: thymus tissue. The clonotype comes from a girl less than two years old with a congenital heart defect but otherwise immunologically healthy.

CDR3 protein: CASSYLGGSSYEQYF. CDR3 nucleotides: TGTGCCAGCAGTTACTTGGGCGGGAGCTCCTACGAGCAGTACTTC. J is TRBJ2-7 and V is TRBV6-6, with 7 bases fitting TRBD2. The CDR3 is made up of 15 amino acids. CDR1 MNHNY and CDR2 SVGAGI come from the germline V gene (reference sequence). The junction had 3 bases not matched to a gene; V was cut back by 1 base and J by 0 bases.